This TCR beta chain was observed in a study of blood T cell repertoires in COVID-19. For the study at large: Acute and convalescent COVID-19 samples came from the United States, Italy and Spain. The analysed material was cDNA or gDNA that came from T cells, B-cell-depleted T cells, or PBMCs.

Seattle-derived patients entered the study during active infection and were followed longitudinally. In the authors' workflow: Estimation of nucleated cell counts relied on the amplification of reference gene primers. Here immunoSEQ multiplex PCR was the method, and the copy in TCRdb shows in-frame clones only, minus some. From that table come the V and J calls and clone size; the DNA was used to work out D and trimming. The repertoire includes 250,000 to 350,000 clones, approximately 86% of them detected once, and around 13% sits in the top ten. There are a few counts of this clone. Trimming stripped 5 bases from V and 4 bases from J, with 6 bases between. The germline CDR1 and CDR2 sequences are DFQATT and SNEGSKA (reference sequence). This CDR3 has 11 amino acids.

The sequence was obtained from a woman aged 70-85 years with COVID-19, enrolled during active disease. Sequenced: peripheral blood. The V and J genes are TRBV20-1 and TRBJ1-5; possibly TRBD1 for D (5 bases). CDR3 sequence reads: CSAGANQPQHF. In DNA, the CDR3 is TGCAGTGCTGGGGCTAATCAGCCCCAGCATTTT.